This TCR beta chain came from a study of early stage breast cancer tumors. CDR3 length: 14 amino acids. The V end lost 2 bases, the J end lost 2 bases, and 10 bases lay between the germline ends. Germline lookup yields CDR1 SNHLY and CDR2 FYNNEI. TCRdb's table, derived via immunoSEQ multiplex PCR, lists solely in-frame clones and lacks some. The sample contains 60,000 to 80,000 clones, more than 60% of which appear only once. The chain has TRBV2 and TRBJ2-7; D is perhaps TRBD2 (6 bases). The sequenced sample was blood. This TCR came from a person between 55 and 69 years old with breast cancer. In DNA, the CDR3 is TGTGCCAGCAGTGAACTAGGACTACCCTACGAGCAGTACTTC. It specifies CASSELGLPYEQYF.